This is a list of T cell receptor beta chains from one sample in a study of Graves' ophthalmopathy and Graves' hyperthyroidism. TCRdb redid the calling of the multiplex PCR reads with MiXCR, one entry per CDR3 protein. The table shows a few hundred thousand distinct CDR3 sequences, with 15% occurring only once. Material for sequencing was peripheral blood. Receptors were obtained from a young woman with stable Graves' hyperthyroidism. CDR3s include the opening cysteine and the closing phenylalanine or tryptophan. D genes are given only for firm matches. The size of a clone is reported for some rows only, either as once, few or many, or as a class for expanded clones.

j_gene: TRBJ2-5; v_gene: TRBV27; d_gene: TRBD2; abundance: many; CDR3aa: CASSSPRGETQYF; CDR3nt: TGTGCCAGCAGTTCCCCCCGGGGGGAGACTCAGTACTTC
j_gene: TRBJ1-1; v_gene: TRBV4-1; d_gene: TRBD1; abundance: .; CDR3aa: CASSHETGGALRYTEAFF; CDR3nt: TGCGCCAGCAGCCACGAAACAGGGGGCGCTTTACGTTACACTGAAGCTTTCTTT
j_gene: TRBJ2-5; v_gene: TRBV7-8; d_gene: .; abundance: many; CDR3aa: CASSLALGARGQETQYF; CDR3nt: TGTGCCAGCAGCTTAGCGCTTGGGGCGCGAGGGCAAGAGACCCAGTACTTC
j_gene: TRBJ2-5; v_gene: TRBV9; d_gene: .; abundance: many; CDR3aa: CASSEWELAETQYF; CDR3nt: TGTGCCAGCAGCGAGTGGGAGCTGGCAGAGACCCAGTACTTC
j_gene: TRBJ1-2; v_gene: TRBV11-2; d_gene: TRBD1; abundance: many; CDR3aa: CASSEGTAKSGGYTF; CDR3nt: TGTGCCAGCAGCGAGGGGACAGCCAAATCTGGGGGATACACCTTC
j_gene: TRBJ2-5; v_gene: TRBV19; d_gene: TRBD1; abundance: many; CDR3aa: CASSPLTGQETQYF; CDR3nt: TGTGCCAGTAGTCCTCTGACAGGGCAAGAGACCCAGTACTTC
j_gene: TRBJ1-2; v_gene: TRBV3-1; d_gene: TRBD1; abundance: .; CDR3aa: CASSQDRDRGPLPNYGYTF; CDR3nt: TGTGCCAGCAGCCAAGATCGAGACAGGGGTCCTCTTCCTAACTATGGCTACACCTTC
j_gene: TRBJ2-4; v_gene: TRBV12-3/TRBV12-4; d_gene: .; abundance: few; CDR3aa: CASSLGAPNIQYF; CDR3nt: TGTGCCAGCAGTTTGGGGGCCCCAAACATTCAGTACTTC
j_gene: TRBJ2-2; v_gene: TRBV6-1; d_gene: .; abundance: many; CDR3aa: CAGGLTGELFF; CDR3nt: TGTGCCGGGGGCCTCACCGGGGAGCTGTTTTTT
j_gene: TRBJ2-5; v_gene: TRBV24-1; d_gene: .; abundance: many; CDR3aa: CATSDIPRGAQETQYF; CDR3nt: TGTGCCACCAGTGATATACCTCGAGGGGCCCAAGAGACCCAGTACTTC
j_gene: TRBJ1-5; v_gene: TRBV25-1; d_gene: .; abundance: many; CDR3aa: CASSEAGNNQPQHF; CDR3nt: TGTGCCAGCAGTGAGGCAGGTAACAATCAGCCCCAGCATTTT
j_gene: TRBJ2-2; v_gene: TRBV7-2; d_gene: .; abundance: many; CDR3aa: CASSSTQTGELFF; CDR3nt: TGTGCCAGCAGCTCCACCCAAACCGGGGAGCTGTTTTTT
j_gene: TRBJ1-1; v_gene: TRBV12-3/TRBV12-4; d_gene: TRBD1; abundance: many; CDR3aa: CASCRDREDTEAFF; CDR3nt: TGTGCCAGCTGTCGGGACAGGGAAGACACTGAAGCTTTCTTT